Following are 14 T cell receptor beta chains from one sample sequenced in a study of immune cell composition in non-small cell lung cancer. Using immunoSEQ multiplex PCR, the repertoire was profiled, and TCRdb retains in-frame clones only, with some absent. Among around 6,700 clones listed, about three quarters were seen once. The sample comprised lung tumor tissue. These receptors all come from a human donor with non-small cell lung cancer.

This chain uses TRBV9 with TRBJ1-4; 8 bases map to TRBD1. The CDR3 has 14 amino acids. J lost 4 bases, V lost 3 bases, and 2 bases had no gene match. The germline V gene encodes CDR1 SGDLS and CDR2 YYNGEE. The CDR3, as DNA: TGTGCCAGCAGCGGGACAGGGTTTAATGAAAAACTGTTTTTT. This sequence encodes CASSGTGFNEKLFF. The whole variable domain, filled in from reference TRBV9 and TRBJ1-4, reads DSGVTQTPKHLITATGQRVTLRCSPRSGDLSVYWYQQSLDQGLQFLIQYYNGEERAKGNILERFSAQQFPDLHSELNLSSLELGDSALYFCASSGTGFNEKLFFGSGTQLSVL.

The V call is TRBV20-1, the J call TRBJ2-7; possible D gene TRBD2, 5 bases. CDR1 is DFQATT, CDR2 SNEGSKA, per germline (reference sequence). The CDR3 loop spans 11 amino acids. V was shortened by 6 bases and J by 8 bases, with 14 bases between the two germline ends. The CDR3 here is CSAPTAGKQYF. The CDR3 nucleotides are TGCAGTGCCCCTACTGCGGGTAAGCAGTACTTC.

This clone has a handful of counts. The V gene is TRBV19, the J gene TRBJ1-6; TRBD1 agrees at 7 bases. Trimming at V came to 5 bases and at J to 9 bases, leaving 7 bases not matched to a gene. CDR1 LNHDA and CDR2 SQIVND come from the germline V gene (reference sequence). The CDR3 runs to 14 residues. The CDR3 loop reads CASSAGQYGSPLHF. CDR3 bases: TGTGCCAGTAGTGCGGGACAGTATGGTTCACCCCTCCACTTT.

The V call is TRBV5-5, the J call TRBJ2-2; 11 bases agree with TRBD2. V lost 1 base to trimming and J lost 0 bases; unmatched junction nucleotides: 2. The CDR3 covers 17 residues. CDR1 is SGHKS and CDR2 is YYEKEE in the germline V gene (reference sequence). As DNA, the CDR3 is TGTGCCAGCAGCTTGTTTAGCGGGGGGGCGAACACCGGGGAGCTGTTTTTT. This gives the protein CASSLFSGGANTGELFF.

This clone was recorded a few times. The rearrangement joins TRBV18 to TRBJ2-3; no firm D call. CDR3 length equals 12 residues. CDR1 is KGHSH, CDR2 LQKENI, per germline. The V gene lost 3 bases and the J gene lost 2 bases, with 3 bases spanning the gap. The CDR3 DNA reads TGTGCCAGCTCACCCCACACAGATACGCAGTATTTT. Translation: CASSPHTDTQYF.

The CDR3, as DNA: TGTGCCAGCAGCAAAGGGGTTGGACTAGCGGGACCGGGACGGATTCACAATGAGCAGTTCTTC. Translating it yields CASSKGVGLAGPGRIHNEQFF. This chain uses TRBV21-1 with TRBJ2-1; TRBD2, as called in the table, went unchecked against the DNA. TRBV21-1 is flagged as a pseudogene. The CDR3 has 21 residues.

The chain carries TRBV5-6 and TRBJ2-2; 8 nucleotides match TRBD1. V lost 4 bases to trimming and J lost 0 bases; unmatched junction nucleotides: 8. The CDR3 sequence is 17 residues long. In germline, CDR1 is SGHDT, CDR2 YYEEEE. CDR3 coding DNA: TGTGCCAGCAGCCCTGTCGGACAGGGTTCGAACACCGGGGAGCTGTTTTTT. Its translation is CASSPVGQGSNTGELFF.

The rearrangement joins TRBV19 to TRBJ1-5; D is undetermined. CDR1 is LNHDA, CDR2 SQIVND, per germline (reference sequence). V dropped 0 bases and J dropped 7 bases, with 10 bases sitting between them. CDR3 length: 14 amino acids. The CDR3 DNA reads TGTGCCAGTAGTATAGATCTAGACGGCCAGCCCCAGCATTTT. Its translation: CASSIDLDGQPQHF.

This clone was seen more than once but under ten times. The rearrangement joins TRBV14 to TRBJ1-1; D not certain. V lost 0 bases to trimming and J lost 14 bases, with 7 bases between them. This CDR3 contains 10 residues. The germline V gene encodes CDR1 SGHDN and CDR2 FVKESK. The CDR3, as DNA: TGTGCCAGCAGCCAAGATCGTAAATTCTTT. This codes for CASSQDRKFF.

In its sample, this clone was seen once. The chain is built from TRBV12-5 and TRBJ2-6; TRBD1 matches 9 bases. Unmatched junction bases numbered 7, after V lost 1 base and J lost 0 bases. CDR3 size: 19 residues. Germline CDR1 reads LGHNT; CDR2 reads FRNRAP. The CDR3: CASGLARDRAGSGANVLTF. Here the CDR3 DNA reads TGTGCTAGTGGTTTGGCCCGGGACAGGGCCGGCTCTGGGGCCAACGTCCTGACTTTC.

In DNA form, the CDR3 reads TGCGCCAGCAGTGGAGGGACTAGCGGGAGTTATGGGGCCCATGAGCAGTTCTTC. Translated: CASSGGTSGSYGAHEQFF. The genes are TRBV10-2 and TRBJ2-1; 14 bases agree with TRBD2. The CDR3 covers 18 residues. V shed 4 bases and J 8 bases; nucleotides not matched to a gene: 13. Per germline, CDR1 WSHSY and CDR2 SAAADI.

In this sample, this clone turned up once. The chain is built from TRBV5-4 and TRBJ1-1, with D tentatively TRBD1 (6 bases). The length of the CDR3 is 18 residues. The germline gives CDR1 SGHNT, CDR2 YYREEE (reference sequence). The ends were cut back, 3 bases at V and 1 base at J, with 22 bases in the middle. The CDR3 region has the DNA TGTGCCAGCAGCTCGGACAATATCCGGGACACGGGGAACACTGAAGCTTTCTTT. Translating it yields CASSSDNIRDTGNTEAFF.

The sample holds a few counts of this clone. The chain is built from TRBV5-4 and TRBJ1-4; D ambiguous. The germline V gene encodes CDR1 SGHNT and CDR2 YYREEE (reference sequence). The CDR3 extends over 15 amino acids. V was pared by 4 bases and J by 7 bases, with 17 bases between. Here the CDR3 reads CASSPSTERSEKLFF. CDR3 DNA sequence: TGTGCCAGCAGCCCGTCCACGGAGAGGAGTGAAAAACTGTTTTTT.

DNA for the CDR3: TGTGCCAGTAGTATAGATCACCAGGGAAATGGCTACACCTTC. Translated, it gives CASSIDHQGNGYTF. The chain couples TRBV19 to TRBJ1-2; TRBD1 might be the D (5 bases). This CDR3 has 14 amino acids. V dropped 0 bases and J dropped 6 bases, with 11 bases sitting between them. From germline, CDR1 is LNHDA and CDR2 SQIVND (reference sequence).